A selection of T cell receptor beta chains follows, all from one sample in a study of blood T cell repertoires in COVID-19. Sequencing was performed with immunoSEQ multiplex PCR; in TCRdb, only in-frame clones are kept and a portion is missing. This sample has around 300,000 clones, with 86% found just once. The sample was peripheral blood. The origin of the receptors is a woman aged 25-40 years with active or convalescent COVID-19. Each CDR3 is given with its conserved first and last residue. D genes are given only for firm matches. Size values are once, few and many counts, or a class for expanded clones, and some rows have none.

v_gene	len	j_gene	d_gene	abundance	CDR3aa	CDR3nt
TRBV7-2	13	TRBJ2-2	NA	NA	CASSLYRAGELFF	TGTGCCAGCAGCCTCTACAGGGCCGGGGAGCTGTTTTTT
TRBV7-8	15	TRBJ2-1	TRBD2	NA	CASSITSGDTNEQFF	TGTGCCAGCAGCATAACTAGCGGGGACACCAATGAGCAGTTCTTC
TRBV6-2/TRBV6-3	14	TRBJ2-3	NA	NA	CASSQGGTRDTQYF	TGTGCCAGCAGTCAAGGGGGTACGAGGGATACGCAGTATTTT
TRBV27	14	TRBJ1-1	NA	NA	CASSLSSPNTEAFF	TGTGCCAGCAGTTTATCATCCCCTAACACTGAAGCTTTCTTT
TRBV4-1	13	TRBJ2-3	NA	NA	CASSPPGLDTQYF	TGCGCCAGCAGCCCCCCGGGACTCGATACGCAGTATTTT
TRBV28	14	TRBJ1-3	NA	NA	CASGRESSGNTIYF	TGTGCCAGCGGACGGGAGAGCTCTGGAAACACCATATATTTT
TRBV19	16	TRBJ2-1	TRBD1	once	CASSTNRGAPRNEQFF	TGTGCCAGTAGTACTAACAGGGGCGCCCCCCGGAATGAGCAGTTCTTC
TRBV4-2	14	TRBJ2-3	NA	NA	CASSQDKGTDTQYF	TGTGCCAGCAGCCAAGATAAGGGGACAGATACGCAGTATTTT
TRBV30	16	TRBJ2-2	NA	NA	CAWSVPRGADTGELFF	TGTGCCTGGAGTGTTCCCAGGGGTGCGGACACCGGGGAGCTGTTTTTT
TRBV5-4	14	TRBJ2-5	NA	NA	CASSTGGEQETQYF	TGTGCCAGCAGCACGGGGGGCGAACAAGAGACCCAGTACTTC
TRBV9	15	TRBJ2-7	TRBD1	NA	CASSDRDREGAEQYF	TGTGCCAGCAGCGACCGGGACAGGGAAGGCGCCGAGCAGTACTTC
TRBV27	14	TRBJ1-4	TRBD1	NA	CASSIQGFGEKLFF	TGTGCCAGCAGTATACAGGGGTTTGGAGAAAAACTGTTTTTT
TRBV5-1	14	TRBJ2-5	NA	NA	CASSSGRGQETQYF	TGCGCCAGCAGCTCTGGCCGCGGTCAAGAGACCCAGTACTTC
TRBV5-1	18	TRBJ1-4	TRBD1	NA	CASSRGRGPTATNEKLFF	TGCGCCAGCAGCCGGGGTAGGGGGCCCACCGCAACTAATGAAAAACTGTTTTTT
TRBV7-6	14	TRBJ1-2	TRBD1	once	CASSPDRGFPHYTF	TGTGCCAGCAGCCCCGACAGGGGTTTCCCTCACTACACCTTC
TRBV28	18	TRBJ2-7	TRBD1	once	CASSGRTGRRGSSYEQYF	TGTGCCAGCAGTGGACGGACAGGGAGGAGGGGGAGCTCCTACGAGCAGTACTTC
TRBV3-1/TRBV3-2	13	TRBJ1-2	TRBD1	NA	CASSQTGGYGYTF	TGTGCCAGCAGTCAGACAGGGGGGTATGGCTACACCTTC
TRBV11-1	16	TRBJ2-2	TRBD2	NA	CASTPGTSGTTGELFF	TGTGCCAGCACTCCCGGGACTAGCGGGACCACCGGGGAGCTGTTTTTT
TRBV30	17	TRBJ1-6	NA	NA	CAWSVQVGGWARFPLHF	TGTGCCTGGAGTGTACAGGTCGGGGGTTGGGCCAGATTCCCCCTCCACTTT
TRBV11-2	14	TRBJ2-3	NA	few	CASSLSVVTDTQYF	TGTGCCAGCAGCTTATCCGTAGTGACAGATACGCAGTATTTT
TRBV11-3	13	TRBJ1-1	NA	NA	CASSVVGNTEAFF	TGTGCCAGCAGCGTAGTCGGGAACACTGAAGCTTTCTTT
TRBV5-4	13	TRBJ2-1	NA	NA	CASSSDSVDEQFF	TGTGCCAGCAGCTCGGACTCCGTCGATGAGCAGTTCTTC
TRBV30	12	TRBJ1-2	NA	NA	CACLQGVEGYTF	TGTGCCTGTTTACAGGGTGTAGAAGGCTACACCTTC
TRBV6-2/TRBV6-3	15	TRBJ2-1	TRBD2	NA	CASSLTSGGGNEQFF	TGTGCCAGCAGTCTGACTAGCGGGGGTGGCAATGAGCAGTTCTTC
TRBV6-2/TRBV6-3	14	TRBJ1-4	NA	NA	CASSYAVTNEKLFF	TGTGCCAGCAGTTACGCGGTAACGAATGAAAAACTGTTTTTT
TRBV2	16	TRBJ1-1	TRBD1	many	CASRRTGGAMNTEAFF	TGTGCCAGCAGAAGGACAGGGGGCGCGATGAACACTGAAGCTTTCTTT
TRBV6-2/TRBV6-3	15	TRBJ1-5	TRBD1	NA	CASSYTGQGSQPQHF	TGTGCCAGCAGTTACACGGGACAGGGGTCTCAGCCCCAGCATTTT
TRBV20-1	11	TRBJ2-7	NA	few	CSAHTGSEQYF	TGCAGTGCCCACACAGGGTCCGAGCAGTACTTC
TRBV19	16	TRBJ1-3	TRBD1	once	CASRGLTGGSGNTIYF	TGTGCCAGTAGAGGCCTGACAGGGGGCTCTGGAAACACCATATATTTT
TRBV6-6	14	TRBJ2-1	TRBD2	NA	CASSTGLAYNEQFF	TGTGCCAGCAGTACGGGACTAGCGTACAATGAGCAGTTCTTC
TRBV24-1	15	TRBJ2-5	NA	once	CATSDPDPRGETQYF	TGTGCCACCAGTGATCCGGACCCGCGGGGAGAGACCCAGTACTTC
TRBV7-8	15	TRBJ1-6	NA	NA	CASSFDVTGNSPLHF	TGTGCCAGCAGCTTCGATGTCACAGGGAATTCACCCCTCCACTTT
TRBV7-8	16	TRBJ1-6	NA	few	CASSPREGLYNSPLHF	TGTGCCAGCAGCCCCAGGGAGGGGCTCTATAATTCACCCCTCCACTTT
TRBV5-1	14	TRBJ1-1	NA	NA	CASSLDRVMAEAFF	TGCGCCAGCAGCTTGGACAGGGTAATGGCTGAAGCTTTCTTT
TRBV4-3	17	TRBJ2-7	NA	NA	CASSQRPGTDSSYEQYF	TGCGCCAGCAGCCAACGCCCCGGGACGGACAGCTCCTACGAGCAGTACTTC
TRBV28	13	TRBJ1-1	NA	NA	CASSPPTYTEAFF	TGTGCCAGCAGTCCCCCGACATACACTGAAGCTTTCTTT
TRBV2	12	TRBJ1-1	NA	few	CAGTRVNTEAFF	TGTGCCGGGACAAGGGTGAACACTGAAGCTTTCTTT
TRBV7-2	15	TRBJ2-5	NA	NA	CASSFAGTRVETQYF	TGTGCCAGCAGCTTTGCAGGAACGAGGGTAGAGACCCAGTACTTC
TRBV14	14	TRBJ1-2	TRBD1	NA	CASSQVRTGHGYTF	TGTGCCAGCAGCCAAGTCCGGACAGGACATGGCTACACCTTC
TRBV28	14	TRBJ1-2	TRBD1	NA	CASTPGQGYYGYTF	TGTGCCAGCACTCCGGGACAGGGGTACTATGGCTACACCTTC
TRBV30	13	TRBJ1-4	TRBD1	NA	CASNRGTNEKLFF	TGTGCCTCCAACAGGGGAACTAATGAAAAACTGTTTTTT
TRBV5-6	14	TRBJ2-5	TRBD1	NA	CASSWGTGLETQYF	TGTGCCAGCAGCTGGGGGACAGGCCTAGAGACCCAGTACTTC
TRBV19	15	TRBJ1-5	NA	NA	CASSTRRQTNQPQHF	TGTGCCAGTAGTACCCGACGACAGACTAATCAGCCCCAGCATTTT
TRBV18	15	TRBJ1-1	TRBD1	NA	CASSQDRNLNTEAFF	TGTGCCAGCTCCCAGGACAGGAATCTGAACACTGAAGCTTTCTTT
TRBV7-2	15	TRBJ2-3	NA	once	CASSTILITTDTQYF	TGTGCCAGCAGCACAATCTTAATAACCACAGATACGCAGTATTTT
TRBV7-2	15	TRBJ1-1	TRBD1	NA	CASSGDRDRVTEAFF	TGTGCCAGCAGCGGCGACCGGGACAGGGTCACTGAAGCTTTCTTT
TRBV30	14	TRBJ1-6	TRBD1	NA	CAWAWTGRNSPLHF	TGTGCCTGGGCCTGGACAGGGCGTAATTCACCCCTCCACTTT
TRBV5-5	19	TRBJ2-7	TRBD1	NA	CASSLRRDRAKLTSYEQYF	TGTGCCAGCAGCTTGAGAAGGGACAGGGCTAAACTAACCTCCTACGAGCAGTACTTC
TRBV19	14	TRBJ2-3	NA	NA	CASSKGGITDTQYF	TGTGCCAGTAGTAAGGGGGGGATCACAGATACGCAGTATTTT
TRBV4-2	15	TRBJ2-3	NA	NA	CASSNRDLAEDTQYF	TGTGCCAGCAGCAACCGGGACTTAGCAGAAGATACGCAGTATTTT
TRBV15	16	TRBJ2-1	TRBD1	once	CATSRALGQHNNEQFF	TGTGCCACCAGCAGAGCGTTGGGACAGCATAACAATGAGCAGTTCTTC
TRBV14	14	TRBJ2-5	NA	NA	CASSAGRTGETQYF	TGTGCCAGCAGCGCGGGGCGGACGGGGGAGACCCAGTACTTC
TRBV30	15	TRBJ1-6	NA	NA	CAWSVGSPGPGSLHF	TGTGCCTGGAGTGTAGGTTCCCCAGGCCCGGGATCCCTCCACTTT
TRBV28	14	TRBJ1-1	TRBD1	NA	CASSPTGGDRKAFF	TGTGCCAGCAGCCCCACGGGCGGGGACAGGAAAGCTTTCTTT
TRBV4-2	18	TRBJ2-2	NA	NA	CASSPGGRSLQNTGELFF	TGTGCCAGCAGCCCTGGGGGCAGGTCCCTCCAAAACACCGGGGAGCTGTTTTTT